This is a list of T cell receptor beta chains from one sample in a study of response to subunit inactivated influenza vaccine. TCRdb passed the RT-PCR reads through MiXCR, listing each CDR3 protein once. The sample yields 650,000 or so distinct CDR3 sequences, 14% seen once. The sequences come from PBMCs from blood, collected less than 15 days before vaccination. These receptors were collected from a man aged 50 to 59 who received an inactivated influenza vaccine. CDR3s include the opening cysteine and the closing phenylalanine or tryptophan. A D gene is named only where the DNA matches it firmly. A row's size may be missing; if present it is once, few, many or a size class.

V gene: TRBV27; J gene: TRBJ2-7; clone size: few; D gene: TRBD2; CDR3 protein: CASSPRPPGLAGISSYEQYF; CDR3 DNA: TGTGCCAGCAGTCCCCGTCCACCGGGACTAGCGGGGATAAGCTCCTACGAGCAGTACTTC
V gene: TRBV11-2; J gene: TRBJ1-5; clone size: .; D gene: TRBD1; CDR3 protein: CASSYSTGGRQPQHF; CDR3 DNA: TGTGCCAGCAGCTACTCCACAGGGGGCCGTCAGCCCCAGCATTTT
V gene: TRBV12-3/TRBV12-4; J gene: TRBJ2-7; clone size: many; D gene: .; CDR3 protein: CASSFVGDEQYF; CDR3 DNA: TGTGCCAGCAGTTTCGTAGGGGACGAGCAGTACTTC
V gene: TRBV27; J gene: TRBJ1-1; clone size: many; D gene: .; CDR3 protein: CASLPGRPEVFEAFF; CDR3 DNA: TGTGCCAGCCTACCGGGACGACCTGAGGTTTTTGAAGCTTTCTTT
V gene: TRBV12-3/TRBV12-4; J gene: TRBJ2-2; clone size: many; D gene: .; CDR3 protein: CASSLGGVPGELFF; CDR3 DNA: TGTGCCAGCAGTTTGGGGGGAGTTCCCGGGGAGCTGTTTTTT
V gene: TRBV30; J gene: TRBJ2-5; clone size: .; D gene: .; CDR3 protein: CAWRGVGQETQYF; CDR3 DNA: TGTGCCTGGAGAGGGGTCGGTCAAGAGACCCAGTACTTC
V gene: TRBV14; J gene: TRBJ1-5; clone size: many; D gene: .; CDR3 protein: CARHQPQHF; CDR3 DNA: TGTGCCCGGCATCAGCCCCAGCATTTT
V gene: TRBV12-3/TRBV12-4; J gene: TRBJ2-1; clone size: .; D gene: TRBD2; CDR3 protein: CASSYAGGPHEQFF; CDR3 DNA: TGTGCCAGCAGCTACGCGGGGGGGCCCCACGAGCAGTTCTTC
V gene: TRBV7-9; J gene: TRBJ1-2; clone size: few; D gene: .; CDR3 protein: CASRRGAEGYTF; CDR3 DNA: TGTGCCAGCAGGCGGGGGGCGGAGGGCTACACCTTC
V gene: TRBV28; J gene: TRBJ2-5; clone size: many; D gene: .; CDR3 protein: CASSPVGMGTQYF; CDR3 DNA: TGTGCCAGCAGTCCCGTAGGGATGGGGACCCAGTACTTC
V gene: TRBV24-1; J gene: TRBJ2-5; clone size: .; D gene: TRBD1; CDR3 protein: CATSDPDRAGETQYF; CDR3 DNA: TGTGCCACCAGTGATCCGGACAGGGCTGGGGAGACCCAGTACTTC
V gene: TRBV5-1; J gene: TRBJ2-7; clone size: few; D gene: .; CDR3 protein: CASSLETSSEQYF; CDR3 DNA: TGCGCCAGCAGCTTGGAGACTTCGTCCGAGCAGTACTTC
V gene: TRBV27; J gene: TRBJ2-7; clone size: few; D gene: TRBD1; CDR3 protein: CASSLKTGSSYEQYF; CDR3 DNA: TGTGCCAGCAGTCTTAAGACAGGGAGCTCCTACGAGCAGTACTTC
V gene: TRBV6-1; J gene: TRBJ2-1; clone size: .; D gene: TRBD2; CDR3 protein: CASSGGGSLENEQFF; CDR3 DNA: TGTGCCAGCAGTGGTGGCGGGAGTTTGGAAAATGAGCAGTTCTTC
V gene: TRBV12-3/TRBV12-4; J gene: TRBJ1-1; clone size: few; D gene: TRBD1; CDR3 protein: CASSFVGQGVPAF; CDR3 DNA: TGTGCCAGCAGTTTTGTGGGACAGGGGGTTCCAGCATTT
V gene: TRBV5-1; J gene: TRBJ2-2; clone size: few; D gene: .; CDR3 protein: CASSFDPGARGELFF; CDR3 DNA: TGCGCCAGCAGCTTTGATCCGGGGGCCCGAGGGGAGCTGTTTTTT
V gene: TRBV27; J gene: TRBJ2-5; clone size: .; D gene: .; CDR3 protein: CACSLSGAVEAQYF; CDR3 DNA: TGTGCCTGCAGTTTATCCGGGGCGGTAGAGGCCCAGTACTTC
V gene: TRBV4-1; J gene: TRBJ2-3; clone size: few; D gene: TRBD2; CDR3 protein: CASSQGVRRLAGSTDTQYF; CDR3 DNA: TGCGCCAGCAGCCAAGGAGTCCGGCGATTAGCGGGGAGCACAGATACGCAGTATTTT
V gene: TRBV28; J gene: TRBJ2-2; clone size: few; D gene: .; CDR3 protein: CASSFASLGELFF; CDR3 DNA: TGTGCCAGCAGTTTTGCTAGCCTAGGGGAGCTGTTTTTT
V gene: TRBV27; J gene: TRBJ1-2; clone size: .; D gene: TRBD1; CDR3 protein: CASSPGTVFYGYTF; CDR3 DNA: TGTGCCAGCAGTCCCGGGACAGTCTTCTATGGCTACACCTTC
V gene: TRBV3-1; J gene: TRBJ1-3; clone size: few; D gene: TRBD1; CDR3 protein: CASSWDSNSGNTIYF; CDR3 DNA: TGTGCCAGCAGCTGGGACAGCAACTCTGGAAACACCATATATTTT
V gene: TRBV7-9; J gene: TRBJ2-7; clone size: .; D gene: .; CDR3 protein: CASSLRGYEHYF; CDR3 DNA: TGTGCCAGCAGCCTGAGGGGGTACGAGCACTACTTC
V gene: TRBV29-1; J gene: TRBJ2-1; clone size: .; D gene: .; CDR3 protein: CSVEGHVGADEQFF; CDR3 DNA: TGCAGCGTTGAAGGGCACGTCGGCGCGGATGAGCAGTTCTTC
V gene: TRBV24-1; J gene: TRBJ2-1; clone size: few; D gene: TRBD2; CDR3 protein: CATSDFMGRPGLVNEQFF; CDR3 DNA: TGTGCCACCAGTGATTTCATGGGGCGACCGGGACTAGTCAATGAGCAGTTCTTC
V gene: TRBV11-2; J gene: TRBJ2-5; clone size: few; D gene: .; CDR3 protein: CASSLFAGSQETQYF; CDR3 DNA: TGTGCCAGCAGCTTATTTGCAGGGTCGCAAGAGACCCAGTACTTC
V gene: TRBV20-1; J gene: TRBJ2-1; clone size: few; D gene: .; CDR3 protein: CSARVSGEVEQFF; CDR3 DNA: TGCAGTGCTAGAGTGTCGGGGGAGGTTGAGCAGTTCTTC
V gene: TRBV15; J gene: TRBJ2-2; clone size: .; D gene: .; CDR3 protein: CATSRLEGSEGGELFF; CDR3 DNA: TGTGCCACCAGCAGACTAGAAGGGAGTGAAGGCGGGGAGCTGTTTTTT
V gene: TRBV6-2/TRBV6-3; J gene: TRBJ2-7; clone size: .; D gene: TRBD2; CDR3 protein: CASRELAGGVNEQYF; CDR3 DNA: TGTGCCAGCAGGGAACTAGCGGGAGGGGTCAACGAGCAGTACTTC
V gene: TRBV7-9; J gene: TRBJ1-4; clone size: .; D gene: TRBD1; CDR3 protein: CASSRRGYGEKLFF; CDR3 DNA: TGTGCCAGCAGCCGCAGGGGGTACGGCGAAAAACTGTTTTTT
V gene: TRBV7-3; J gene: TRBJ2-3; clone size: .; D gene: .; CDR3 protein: CASSSLSEVGTDTQYF; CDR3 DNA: TGTGCCAGCAGCTCCCTTAGCGAAGTGGGCACAGATACGCAGTATTTT
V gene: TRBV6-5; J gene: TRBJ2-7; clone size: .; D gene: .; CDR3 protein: CASSYERLLSSYEQYF; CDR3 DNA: TGTGCCAGCAGTTACGAAAGGCTCTTGAGCTCCTACGAGCAGTACTTC
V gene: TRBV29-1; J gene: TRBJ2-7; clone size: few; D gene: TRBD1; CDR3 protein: CSVQDRTPSYEQYF; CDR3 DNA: TGCAGCGTTCAGGACAGGACACCCTCCTACGAGCAGTACTTC